These 20 T cell receptor beta chains share one sample of origin, sequenced in a study of control samples from healthy donors and cancer patients. Assay: immunoSEQ multiplex PCR; the TCRdb copy retains only in-frame clones and omits some. Counted here are about 58,000 clones, about 90% occurring once; the ten biggest clones make up 6%. The specimen was PBMCs. These receptors were collected from a man aged 55 to 70 with colorectal cancer.

This rearrangement joins TRBV5-4 to TRBJ2-5; D is undetermined. The CDR3 is 16 residues long. V was trimmed by 0 bases and J by 0 bases, leaving 12 bases between them. Germline V CDR1 and CDR2: SGHNT, YYREEE (reference sequence). CDR3 bases: TGTGCCAGCAGCTTGGGGGGAAGCCGCTACCAAGAGACCCAGTACTTC. This encodes CASSLGGSRYQETQYF. The entire variable domain, with the rest obtained from reference TRBV5-4 and TRBJ2-5, is as follows: ETGVTQSPTHLIKTRGQQVTLRCSSQSGHNTVSWYQQALGQGPQFIFQYYREEENGRGNFPPRFSGLQFPNYSSELNVNALELDDSALYLCASSLGGSRYQETQYFGPGTRLLVL.

CDR3 residues: CASSPRLARTYEQYF. For the CDR3, the DNA is TGTGCCAGCAGCCCCCGGCTGGCCCGGACCTACGAGCAGTACTTC. The chain carries TRBV7-9 and TRBJ2-7; no firm D call. Germline lookup yields CDR1 SEHNR and CDR2 FQNEAQ (reference sequence). The CDR3 runs to 15 residues. V gave up 5 bases and J gave up 2 bases, with 16 bases separating them.

The rearrangement links TRBV2 to TRBJ2-5, with TRBD1 matching 9 bases. This CDR3 has 15 amino acids. V was pared by 5 bases and J by 5 bases, with 9 bases of the junction left unmatched. The germline gives CDR1 SNHLY, CDR2 FYNNEI. The DNA of the CDR3 is TGTGCCAGCAGTCAACCAGGGACAGGGAAGGAGACCCAGTACTTC. This translates into CASSQPGTGKETQYF. Drawing the rest from reference TRBV2 and TRBJ2-5, the complete variable domain is EPEVTQTPSHQVTQMGQEVILRCVPISNHLYFYWYRQILGQKVEFLVSFYNNEISEKSEIFDDQFSVERPDGSNFTLKIRSTKLEDSAMYFCASSQPGTGKETQYFGPGTRLLVL.

V gene TRBV19 combines with J gene TRBJ1-1, with a tentative D call TRBD1 (5 bases). Trimming stripped 2 bases from V and 6 bases from J, with 16 bases between. The CDR3 consists of 15 residues. Germline CDR1 is LNHDA and CDR2 is SQIVND (reference sequence). The DNA of the CDR3 is TGTGCCAGTAGTATAAAGAGTCAGGGTTTACCTGAAGCTTTCTTT. Translation gives CASSIKSQGLPEAFF.

The chain couples TRBV6-6 to TRBJ2-3; D unresolved. The CDR3 has 16 amino acids. CDR1 and CDR2 (germline): MNHNY, SVGAGI (reference sequence). V lost 0 bases, J lost 1 base, and 11 bases lay in between. In DNA, the CDR3 is TGTGCCAGCAGTTACTCGAACACGGGCCGCACAGATACGCAGTATTTT. Translation: CASSYSNTGRTDTQYF.

The CDR3 bases are TGTGCCAGCAGTTACTCGAGAGGCTACGAGCAGTACTTC. Encoded protein: CASSYSRGYEQYF. This rearrangement joins TRBV6-5 to TRBJ2-7; no clear D. The length of the CDR3 is 13 residues. Trimming removed 0 bases at V and 3 bases at J, with 6 bases between. Germline CDR1 is MNHEY and CDR2 is SVGAGI.

This clone has only one observation. CDR3 protein: CASSFRLGADTQYF. The CDR3 DNA sequence: TGTGCCAGCAGCTTCAGGCTGGGGGCGGATACGCAGTATTTT. This sequence joins TRBV11-3 and TRBJ2-3; D perhaps matches TRBD1 (6 bases). V was pared by 3 bases and J by 6 bases, with 13 bases between. The CDR3 totals 14 residues. The germline V gene has CDR1 SGHNT and CDR2 YENEEA.

This chain joins TRBV9 and TRBJ1-1; D is ambiguous. The CDR3 length is 16 residues. The germline V gene has CDR1 SGDLS and CDR2 YYNGEE. V lost 4 bases, J lost 1 base, and 17 bases lay in between. The CDR3 sequence is CASSPLSGVRNTEAFF. The CDR3 DNA reads as TGTGCCAGCAGCCCTCTCAGTGGGGTGAGGAACACTGAAGCTTTCTTT.

The chain uses TRBV12-3 or TRBV12-4 and TRBJ1-5; no clear D gene. V was shortened by 1 base and J by 9 bases, with 10 bases between the two germline ends. This CDR3 comprises 13 residues. The CDR3 region is CASSLGTVSPQHF. The CDR3 region has the DNA TGTGCCAGCAGTTTAGGGACGGTTTCGCCCCAGCATTTT.

This clone has a handful of counts. This chain links TRBV6-1 with TRBJ1-1; no clear D. CDR3 length: 13 amino acids. Deletions cut 3 bases from V and 8 bases from J, with 13 bases between. Germline CDR1 is MNHNS and CDR2 is SASEGT. The CDR3 DNA sequence: TGTGCCAGCAGTGAGTACGTTCGCCCCGAAGCTTTCTTT. Protein: CASSEYVRPEAFF.

The chain carries TRBV7-8 and TRBJ2-3; 7 nucleotides align to TRBD1. The germline CDR1 and CDR2 sequences are SGHVS and FQNEAQ. The J segment lost 7 bases and the V segment lost 2 bases, leaving 3 bases of the junction unmatched. The CDR3 sequence is 13 residues long. Written as DNA, the CDR3 is TGTGCCAGCAGCTTAACAGGGGTAAATACGCAGTATTTT. This encodes CASSLTGVNTQYF.

This chain connects TRBV6-2 or TRBV6-3 to TRBJ2-1; a weak D match, TRBD2 (5 bases). The CDR3 is 16 residues long. V lost 0 bases and J 3 bases, leaving 12 bases between the germline ends. Germline assignment: CDR1 MNHEY and CDR2 SVGEGT. CDR3 nucleotides: TGTGCCAGCAGTTACTCCGCGGGCAGAGGCTACAATGAGCAGTTCTTC. Translating it yields CASSYSAGRGYNEQFF.

The gene calls are TRBV19 and TRBJ2-1; D might be TRBD2 (5 bases). V lost 6 bases, J lost 10 bases, and 16 bases lay in between. This CDR3 contains 13 residues. Germline assignment: CDR1 LNHDA and CDR2 SQIVND (reference sequence). CDR3 coding DNA: TGTGCCAGTAGCCGGGGTTCTCCCCGGGAGCAGTTCTTC. The encoded protein is CASSRGSPREQFF.

This clone came up once. The chain carries TRBV29-1 and TRBJ2-3, with D maybe TRBD1 (8 bases). The length of the CDR3 is 14 residues. V shed 7 bases and J shed 4 bases, with 18 bases lying between them. Germline CDR1 is SQVTM and CDR2 is ANQGSEA. The CDR3 loop is CSARTGRGPDTQYF. In nucleotides, the CDR3 is TGCAGCGCACGGACAGGGAGGGGCCCAGATACGCAGTATTTT.

The CDR3, as DNA: TGTGCCAGCAGCTTAACCGTGACAGGCGGAGAGACCCAGTACTTC. Protein product: CASSLTVTGGETQYF. V is TRBV7-3 and J is TRBJ2-5, with a tentative D call TRBD1 (6 bases). Germline CDR1 and CDR2: SGHTA and FQGTGA. The CDR3 covers 15 residues. Trimming removed 0 bases at V and 4 bases at J, with 12 bases between.

The chain couples TRBV5-4 to TRBJ2-7, with 9 nucleotides matching TRBD2. This CDR3 is built from 14 residues. The germline V gene encodes CDR1 SGHNT and CDR2 YYREEE (reference sequence). V dropped 4 bases and J dropped 9; count of bases not matched to a gene: 11. DNA for the CDR3: TGTGCCAGCAGCGGGGCTAGCGGGGTTCCGGGGCAGTACTTC. Amino acid sequence: CASSGASGVPGQYF.

V is TRBV21-1 and J is TRBJ2-7. TRBV21-1 is given as a pseudogene. The CDR3 spans 15 residues. CDR3 bases: TGTGCCAGCAGCAACGAAGTAATGGGGACCGACGAGCAGTACTTC. Translated: CASSNEVMGTDEQYF.

The V and J genes are TRBV7-3 and TRBJ1-1; no clear D gene. CDR3 length: 14 residues. V lost 2 bases, J lost 5 bases, and 12 bases lay in between. Germline V gene lookup returns CDR1 SGHTA and CDR2 FQGTGA. CDR3 loop: CASSLGGVGTEAFF. As DNA, the CDR3 is TGTGCCAGCAGCTTAGGAGGCGTTGGGACTGAAGCTTTCTTT.

As concerns this clone: This sample includes further DNA sequences coding for the same CDR3. DNA of the CDR3: TGTGCCCGCACGGGGGCTGGAAACACCATATATTTT. Protein: CARTGAGNTIYF. This chain joins TRBV6-7 and TRBJ1-3; D may be TRBD1 (5 bases). TRBV6-7 is designated an ORF whose function remains uncertain. Trimming took off 11 bases at V and 2 bases at J, with 10 bases between the two ends. The CDR3 spans 12 residues.

The V gene is TRBV2, the J gene TRBJ1-4; no reliable D call. Trimming pared 4 bases from V and 4 bases from J, leaving 7 bases between. The V gene's germline CDR1 is SNHLY and CDR2 FYNNEI. The CDR3 covers 13 residues. The CDR3 DNA sequence: TGTGCCAGCAGTGTAAGAATTAATGAAAAACTGTTTTTT. Its translation is CASSVRINEKLFF. Full variable domain (remainder filled in from reference TRBV2 and TRBJ1-4): EPEVTQTPSHQVTQMGQEVILRCVPISNHLYFYWYRQILGQKVEFLVSFYNNEISEKSEIFDDQFSVERPDGSNFTLKIRSTKLEDSAMYFCASSVRINEKLFFGSGTQLSVL.